The 24 T cell receptor beta chains presented below share a single source sample, sequenced in a study of beta chain features in type 1 diabetes. Regarding the study as a whole: There was a moderate but significant shortening of TCRB CDR3s in all four CD4+ subsets of Type 1 diabetes patients.

Reverse transcribing all isolated RNA meant expressed TCRB transcripts were sequenced. Profiled with immunoSEQ multiplex PCR; TCRdb holds only in-frame clones, not every one. The sample includes more than 55,000 clones, around 56% of them seen just once. These receptors lack a known antigen. Sample: Tregs from blood. These receptors were collected from a woman aged 40-49 years with type 1 diabetes.

This clone was seen a few times. The rearrangement uses TRBV7-2 and TRBJ1-2; D is unclear. This CDR3 is built from 11 residues. Germline V gene data show CDR1 as SGHTA and CDR2 as FQGNSA. V dropped 5 bases and J dropped 4 bases, with 5 bases sitting between them. The CDR3 loop reads CASSPGYGYTF. The DNA for the CDR3 is TGTGCCAGCAGCCCCGGCTATGGCTACACCTTC.

This clone was detected only once. This chain connects TRBV15 to TRBJ1-1, with a weak D call TRBD1 (5 bases). Trimming stripped 3 bases from V and 7 bases from J, with 15 bases between. The length of the CDR3 is 14 residues. In germline, CDR1 is LNHNV, CDR2 YYDKDF (reference sequence). This chain's CDR3 is CATSRAGPWGEAFF. In DNA, the CDR3 is TGTGCCACCAGCAGGGCAGGGCCCTGGGGTGAAGCTTTCTTT.

This clone was detected a few times. V gene TRBV7-2 combines with J gene TRBJ2-2; D is uncertain. Germline V gene lookup returns CDR1 SGHTA and CDR2 FQGNSA. This CDR3 comprises 13 residues. V was cut by 5 bases and J by 3 bases, with 7 bases left in between. CDR3 in DNA: TGTGCCAGCAGCGGCCAATACACCGGGGAGCTGTTTTTT. Encoded protein: CASSGQYTGELFF.

The V gene is TRBV27, the J gene TRBJ1-6; D perhaps matches TRBD1 (6 bases). Trimming left V 6 bases short and J 9 bases short, with 12 bases between. This CDR3 contains 13 residues. The germline V gene has CDR1 MNHEY and CDR2 SMNVEV (reference sequence). CDR3 nucleotide sequence: TGTGCCAGCAGCCACAGGGAGCGTTCACCCCTCCACTTT. It encodes CASSHRERSPLHF.

This chain connects TRBV9 to TRBJ2-1, with TRBD2 matching over 13 bases. Germline lookup yields CDR1 SGDLS and CDR2 YYNGEE. Trimming at V came to 0 bases and at J to 13 bases, leaving 4 bases not matched to a gene. The CDR3 contains 14 residues. CDR3 sequence reads: CASSVVGTSGAQFF. CDR3 nucleotide sequence: TGTGCCAGCAGCGTAGTCGGGACTAGCGGGGCACAGTTCTTC.

This rearrangement joins TRBV19 to TRBJ2-3; D perhaps matches TRBD1 (6 bases). Per the germline V gene, CDR1 is LNHDA and CDR2 is SQIVND (reference sequence). There are 14 residues in the CDR3. V was shortened by 8 bases and J by 1 base, with 13 bases between the two germline ends. CDR3 sequence: CASATWGRTDTQYF. CDR3 DNA sequence: TGTGCCAGTGCTACCTGGGGGCGCACAGATACGCAGTATTTT.

This clone came up a few times. The chain has TRBV6-1 and TRBJ2-7; no clear D gene. The CDR3 length is 15 residues. V lost 9 bases and J 3 bases, leaving 21 bases between the germline ends. Looked up from germline, CDR1 is MNHNS and CDR2 is SASEGT. The CDR3: CASTPTLTGFYEQYF. The DNA for the CDR3 is TGTGCCAGTACCCCTACGCTCACTGGTTTCTACGAGCAGTACTTC.

This clone has just a few counts. The rearrangement links TRBV7-6 to TRBJ2-7; D ambiguous. The CDR3 extends over 11 amino acids. Trimming shortened V by 1 base and J by 6 bases, and 4 bases separated the two germline ends. Germline CDR1 SGHVS, CDR2 FNYEAQ. CDR3 protein: CASSLDGEQYF. The CDR3 nucleotides are TGTGCCAGCAGCTTAGACGGCGAGCAGTACTTC.

The chain has TRBV18 and TRBJ1-1; D remains unclear. The V end lost 2 bases, the J end lost 7 bases, and 11 bases lay between the germline ends. The CDR3 consists of 13 residues. Germline V lookup: CDR1 KGHSH, CDR2 LQKENI. The CDR3 DNA reads as TGTGCCAGCTCACCAGGAGCGAGTTATGAAGCTTTCTTT. The encoded protein is CASSPGASYEAFF. The full variable domain, its missing parts supplied by reference TRBV18 and TRBJ1-1, is NAGVMQNPRHLVRRRGQEARLRCSPMKGHSHVYWYRQLPEEGLKFMVYLQKENIIDESGMPKERFSAEFPKEGPSILRIQQVVRGDSAAYFCASSPGASYEAFFGQGTRLTVV.

The gene calls are TRBV5-1 and TRBJ2-7; the D gene is possibly TRBD1 (5 bases). CDR3 length: 15 amino acids. Trimming left V 0 bases short and J 2 bases short, with 12 bases between. The germline V gene has CDR1 SGHRS and CDR2 YFSETQ. In DNA form, the CDR3 reads TGCGCCAGCAGCTTGGCCCAGGGTTTTGCCTACGAGCAGTACTTC. Residues: CASSLAQGFAYEQYF.

CDR3 residues: CASSYPDRGNGYTF. CDR3 in DNA: TGCGCCAGCAGCTACCCGGACAGGGGGAATGGCTACACCTTC. V and J are TRBV5-1 and TRBJ1-2, with 10 bases fitting TRBD1. The CDR3 extends over 14 amino acids. After removal of 3 bases from V and 6 bases from J, the junction contained 5 bases not matched to a gene. From germline, CDR1 is SGHRS and CDR2 YFSETQ.

J is TRBJ1-2 and V is TRBV14; no definite D call. The germline V and J ends were trimmed by 1 base and 2 bases, with 8 bases remaining between them. The CDR3 contains 14 residues. CDR1 is SGHDN and CDR2 is FVKESK in the germline V gene. Here the CDR3 DNA reads TGTGCCAGCAGCCAAGTGAGCCTCAACTATGGCTACACCTTC. Amino acids: CASSQVSLNYGYTF.

The CDR3 reads CAISEFGSADTEAFF. The CDR3 nucleotides are TGTGCCATCAGTGAGTTCGGCAGTGCGGACACTGAAGCTTTCTTT. V and J are TRBV10-3 and TRBJ1-1, with D hard to call. The V end lost 1 base, the J end lost 3 bases, and 12 bases lay between the germline ends. Germline V gene data show CDR1 as ENHRY and CDR2 as SYGVKD. The CDR3 covers 15 residues.

The V call is TRBV7-2, the J call TRBJ2-5; no clear D gene. Germline V gene sequence: CDR1 SGHTA, CDR2 FQGNSA. The CDR3 has 13 residues. V lost 3 bases and J 1 base, leaving 6 bases between the germline ends. CDR3 bases: TGTGCCAGCAGCTTGAGCTTCCAAGAGACCCAGTACTTC. It translates to CASSLSFQETQYF.

The V and J genes are TRBV9 and TRBJ2-2, with TRBD2 matching 12 bases. The V segment lost 2 bases and the J segment 3 bases; nucleotides outside the gene matches: 11. This CDR3 spans 19 amino acids. Germline CDR1 reads SGDLS; CDR2 reads YYNGEE. CDR3 coding DNA: TGTGCCAGCAGCGTTCCTCGGCTAGCGGGGGGGCCTGACACCGGGGAGCTGTTTTTT. Translation gives CASSVPRLAGGPDTGELFF.

This clone turned up a few times. V and J are TRBV7-3 and TRBJ2-2; a weak D match, TRBD1 (6 bases). CDR3 size: 15 residues. Between the trimmed V and J ends, which lost 4 bases and 2 bases, there was a span of 11 bases. Per germline, CDR1 SGHTA and CDR2 FQGTGA. The CDR3 is CASSSGQLNTGELFF. In DNA form, the CDR3 reads TGTGCCAGCAGCTCAGGACAGCTCAACACCGGGGAGCTGTTTTTT. Based on the CDR3 plus reference TRBV7-3 and TRBJ2-2, the full variable domain is GAGVSQTPSNKVTEKGKYVELRCDPISGHTALYWYRQSLGQGPEFLIYFQGTGAADDSGLPNDRFFAVRPEGSVSTLKIQRTERGDSAVYLCASSSGQLNTGELFFGEGSRLTVL.

There are a few counts of this clone. The rearrangement uses TRBV6-6 and TRBJ1-3; maybe TRBD1 (5 bases). The CDR3 length is 15 residues. Germline CDR1 is MNHNY and CDR2 is SVGAGI (reference sequence). Trimming took off 6 bases at V and 3 bases at J, with 15 bases between the two ends. CDR3 coding DNA: TGTGCCAGCAGGGACTTGGGGGGGGGTGGAAACACCATATATTTT. Its translation is CASRDLGGGGNTIYF.

The chain couples TRBV5-1 to TRBJ2-3; 12 positions agree with TRBD2. The CDR3 contains 15 residues. Germline V CDR1 and CDR2: SGHRS, YFSETQ. Trimming at V came to 1 base and at J to 9 bases, leaving 6 bases not matched to a gene. DNA of the CDR3: TGCGCCAGCAGCTTGACTAGCGGGGGGCCAGGGACGCAGTATTTT. Encoded protein: CASSLTSGGPGTQYF.

V and J are TRBV19 and TRBJ1-1; 7 nucleotides match TRBD1. Trimming took 3 bases from V and 12 from J; bases not matched to a gene: 7. In germline, CDR1 is LNHDA, CDR2 SQIVND (reference sequence). This CDR3 spans 12 amino acids. Here the CDR3 reads CASSILDRRPFF. The CDR3 DNA reads as TGTGCCAGTAGTATCCTGGACAGGCGCCCTTTCTTT.

The chain joins TRBV5-1 to TRBJ2-2; a weak D match, TRBD1 (6 bases). Germline values: CDR1 SGHRS, CDR2 YFSETQ. The CDR3 runs to 15 residues. Trimming took off 4 bases at V and 2 bases at J, with 12 bases between the two ends. The CDR3 DNA reads TGCGCCAGCAGCGAGGGACAAAAAAACACCGGGGAGCTGTTTTTT. This gives the protein CASSEGQKNTGELFF.

This clone was seen a few times. CDR3 loop: CASRPSSGATGEQYF. The DNA of the CDR3 is TGTGCCAGCAGACCCAGTTCAGGGGCGACGGGCGAGCAGTACTTC. The genes are TRBV25-1 and TRBJ2-7; possible D gene TRBD1, 6 bases. The germline V and J ends were trimmed by 6 bases and 6 bases, with 21 bases remaining between them. CDR3 length: 15 residues. CDR1 and CDR2 from the germline V gene are MGHDK and SYGVNS.

The chain uses TRBV11-3 and TRBJ1-2; the D is unclear. This CDR3 spans 13 amino acids. Germline values: CDR1 SGHNT, CDR2 YENEEA. Trimming removed 4 bases from V and 8 bases from J, with 14 bases in between. The CDR3 bases are TGTGCCAGCAGCTACGGGGTAGAAGGAGGCTACACCTTC. Translating gives CASSYGVEGGYTF. Together with reference TRBV11-3 and TRBJ1-2, the CDR3 gives the full variable domain: EAGVVQSPRYKIIEKKQPVAFWCNPISGHNTLYWYLQNLGQGPELLIRYENEEAVDDSQLPKDRFSAERLKGVDSTLKIQPAELGDSAVYLCASSYGVEGGYTFGSGTRLTVV.

This clone was counted between two and nine times. This CDR3 is CASSPTVSNYGYTF. The CDR3 DNA sequence: TGTGCCAGCAGCCCGACAGTTTCTAACTATGGCTACACCTTC. The chain uses TRBV5-6 and TRBJ1-2; possibly TRBD1 for D (5 bases). The CDR3 is made up of 14 amino acids. With 4 bases removed from V and 0 bases from J, the gap between germline ends came to 10 bases. The germline CDR1 and CDR2 sequences are SGHDT and YYEEEE.

The chain has TRBV15 and TRBJ1-5; D is unclear. Trimming shortened V by 0 bases and J by 4 bases, and 10 bases separated the two germline ends. CDR3 length: 15 amino acids. Per the germline V gene, CDR1 is LNHNV and CDR2 is YYDKDF (reference sequence). CDR3 nucleotide sequence: TGTGCCACCAGCAGAGATCTGATCCAGAATCAGCCCCAGCATTTT. Its translation is CATSRDLIQNQPQHF.